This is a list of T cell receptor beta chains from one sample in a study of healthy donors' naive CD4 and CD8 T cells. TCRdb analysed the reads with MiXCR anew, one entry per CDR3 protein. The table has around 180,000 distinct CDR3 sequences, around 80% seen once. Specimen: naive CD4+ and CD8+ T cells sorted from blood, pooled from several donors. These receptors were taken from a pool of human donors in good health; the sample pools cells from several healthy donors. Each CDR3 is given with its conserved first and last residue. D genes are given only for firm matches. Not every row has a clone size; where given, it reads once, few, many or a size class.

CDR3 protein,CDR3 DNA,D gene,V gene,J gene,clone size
CASTETGGNTEAFF,TGCGCCAGTACAGAGACAGGAGGGAACACTGAAGCTTTCTTT,.,TRBV5-1,TRBJ1-1,.
CSVEVQASDFYGYTF,TGCAGCGTTGAAGTGCAGGCGAGCGACTTCTATGGCTACACCTTC,.,TRBV29-1,TRBJ1-2,.
CASGRRTSSYEQYF,TGTGCCAGCGGCCGACGGACGAGTTCCTACGAGCAGTACTTC,.,TRBV2,TRBJ2-7,.
CSVMSGRDLNQPQHF,TGCAGCGTCATGAGTGGCAGGGATTTAAATCAGCCCCAGCATTTT,.,TRBV29-1,TRBJ1-5,.
CARPDRVSYEQYF,TGTGCCAGGCCGGACAGGGTCTCCTACGAGCAGTACTTC,.,TRBV21-1,TRBJ2-7,.
CASSMQGWEETQYF,TGTGCCAGCAGCATGCAGGGTTGGGAAGAGACCCAGTACTTC,.,TRBV5-1,TRBJ2-5,.
CASRPPARRTDTQYF,TGTGCCAGCAGGCCACCGGCCCGCCGCACAGATACGCAGTATTTT,.,TRBV12-3/TRBV12-4,TRBJ2-3,once
CASSLGGQIGNQPQHF,TGTGCCAGCAGCTTAGGAGGACAGATTGGCAATCAGCCCCAGCATTTT,.,TRBV7-8,TRBJ1-5,.
CASKAGSMGSTDTQYF,TGTGCCAGCAAGGCAGGGAGTATGGGGTCCACAGATACGCAGTATTTT,.,TRBV6-5,TRBJ2-3,.
CASSYSGGVYNEQFF,TGTGCCAGCAGTTACTCAGGTGGTGTTTACAATGAGCAGTTCTTC,.,TRBV6-2/TRBV6-3,TRBJ2-1,.
CASSLQGIGNEQFF,TGCGCCAGCAGCTTGCAGGGTATAGGTAATGAGCAGTTCTTC,.,TRBV5-1,TRBJ2-1,.
CASSWGQSRNEQFF,TGTGCCAGCAGCTGGGGCCAGAGTCGCAATGAGCAGTTCTTC,.,TRBV11-1,TRBJ2-1,.
CASSLYQGSYEQYF,TGTGCCAGCAGTTTGTACCAGGGCTCCTACGAGCAGTACTTC,.,TRBV6-5,TRBJ2-7,.
CASRLTLWQDTYEQYF,TGTGCCAGCAGATTAACGTTGTGGCAGGATACTTACGAGCAGTACTTC,.,TRBV5-5,TRBJ2-7,few
CSAWDYSNQPQHF,TGCAGTGCATGGGACTATAGCAATCAGCCCCAGCATTTT,.,TRBV20-1,TRBJ1-5,.
CASNPRGYPREQFF,TGTGCCAGCAACCCCCGGGGCTACCCAAGGGAGCAGTTCTTC,.,TRBV27,TRBJ2-1,.
CASSRTVNQPQHF,TGTGCCAGTAGTCGGACAGTCAATCAGCCCCAGCATTTT,.,TRBV19,TRBJ1-5,.
CSVGQGVMSDSPLHF,TGCAGCGTCGGACAGGGAGTAATGAGTGATTCACCCCTCCACTTT,TRBD1,TRBV29-1,TRBJ1-6,.
CASSLSGDRNYGYTF,TGTGCCAGCAGTTTATCGGGGGACAGAAACTATGGCTACACCTTC,TRBD1,TRBV27,TRBJ1-2,.
CATSRDRSNSPLHF,TGTGCCACCAGCAGAGATCGGAGTAATTCACCCCTCCACTTT,.,TRBV15,TRBJ1-6,.
CASRKGLAVDTDTQYF,TGTGCCAGCAGAAAGGGACTAGCGGTCGACACAGATACGCAGTATTTT,TRBD2,TRBV6-6,TRBJ2-3,.
CSVVEAGAPDTQYF,TGCAGCGTTGTGGAGGCGGGGGCCCCAGATACGCAGTATTTT,.,TRBV29-1,TRBJ2-3,.
CASRGGIEQYF,TGTGCCAGCAGAGGAGGGATCGAGCAGTACTTC,.,TRBV6-5,TRBJ2-7,.
CASSGRREETQYF,TGCGCCAGCAGCGGAAGGAGGGAAGAGACCCAGTACTTC,.,TRBV5-1,TRBJ2-5,.
CASTGRGEREGRLEQYF,TGTGCCAGCACCGGACGCGGAGAACGGGAGGGTCGGCTCGAGCAGTACTTC,TRBD2,TRBV6-2/TRBV6-3,TRBJ2-7,.
CASSSQDYGELFF,TGTGCCAGCTCCTCTCAGGATTACGGGGAGCTGTTTTTT,.,TRBV6-6,TRBJ2-2,.
CASSLNGGELFF,TGTGCCAGCAGCTTGAACGGCGGGGAGCTGTTTTTT,.,TRBV5-5,TRBJ2-2,.
CSGTREVQYF,TGCAGCGGGACGAGAGAGGTCCAGTACTTC,.,TRBV29-1,TRBJ2-5,once
CASSSVGTEAFF,TGTGCCAGCAGTTCAGTTGGGACTGAAGCTTTCTTT,.,TRBV6-6,TRBJ1-1,few
CSAPRAGRSHNEQFF,TGCAGTGCCCCCAGGGCGGGCCGCTCACACAATGAGCAGTTCTTC,.,TRBV20-1,TRBJ2-1,.
CASSPKGHTYYEQYF,TGTGCCAGCAGCCCGAAAGGACATACCTACTACGAGCAGTACTTC,.,TRBV5-6,TRBJ2-7,once
CASSQMDREYEQYF,TGTGCCAGCAGTCAAATGGACAGGGAGTACGAGCAGTACTTC,TRBD1,TRBV6-6,TRBJ2-7,.
CASSTNTYSNQPQHF,TGTGCCAGTAGTACAAACACCTATAGCAATCAGCCCCAGCATTTT,.,TRBV19,TRBJ1-5,.
CASSLYGVDTQYF,TGTGCCAGCAGTTTATACGGGGTTGATACGCAGTATTTT,.,TRBV27,TRBJ2-3,once
CSVAGGELSYEQYF,TGCAGCGTGGCGGGCGGAGAACTCTCCTACGAGCAGTACTTC,.,TRBV29-1,TRBJ2-7,.
CSAYYGGETQYF,TGCAGTGCCTACTACGGTGGGGAGACCCAGTACTTC,.,TRBV20-1,TRBJ2-5,once
CSVETGNSYEQYF,TGCAGCGTGGAGACAGGGAACTCCTACGAGCAGTACTTC,TRBD1,TRBV29-1,TRBJ2-7,.
CSVGQPYEQYF,TGCAGCGTCGGACAGCCCTACGAGCAGTACTTC,.,TRBV29-1,TRBJ2-7,.
CSVRRNWDSPLHF,TGCAGCGTTCGGCGGAACTGGGATTCACCCCTCCACTTT,.,TRBV29-1,TRBJ1-6,.
CASSQAGQTAEKLFF,TGTGCCAGCAGCCAAGCGGGTCAGACTGCTGAAAAACTGTTTTTT,.,TRBV4-2,TRBJ1-4,few
CASSPRGQGGTYEQYF,TGTGCCAGCTCACCTCGTGGACAGGGAGGGACCTACGAGCAGTACTTC,.,TRBV18,TRBJ2-7,.
CASSIGSGEQYF,TGTGCCAGTAGTATCGGGAGCGGCGAGCAGTACTTC,.,TRBV19,TRBJ2-7,.
CSVVREVDTQYF,TGCAGCGTTGTTCGGGAGGTAGATACGCAGTATTTT,TRBD2,TRBV29-1,TRBJ2-3,.
CSVDQLAGVFPETQYF,TGCAGCGTTGACCAACTAGCGGGAGTCTTTCCTGAGACCCAGTACTTC,TRBD2,TRBV29-1,TRBJ2-5,.
CASSILGESTDTQYF,TGTGCCAGTAGTATCCTTGGGGAAAGCACAGATACGCAGTATTTT,.,TRBV19,TRBJ2-3,.
CSASRQLNTEAFF,TGCAGTGCGAGCCGACAGCTGAACACTGAAGCTTTCTTT,.,TRBV20-1,TRBJ1-1,.
CASSWGPEAFF,TGTGCCAGCAGCTGGGGACCTGAAGCTTTCTTT,.,TRBV14,TRBJ1-1,.
CSVAPNKWGLQETQYF,TGCAGCGTTGCTCCTAATAAGTGGGGGCTCCAAGAGACCCAGTACTTC,.,TRBV29-1,TRBJ2-5,.
CASSLDVTGQETQYF,TGCGCCAGCAGCTTGGACGTCACCGGACAAGAGACCCAGTACTTC,.,TRBV5-1,TRBJ2-5,.
CASSQDQGALGYTF,TGCGCCAGCAGCCAAGATCAGGGGGCGCTTGGCTACACCTTC,TRBD1,TRBV4-2,TRBJ1-2,.
CASSPLPPQETQYF,TGTGCCAGCTCACCACTTCCGCCCCAAGAGACCCAGTACTTC,.,TRBV18,TRBJ2-5,once
CASSFNTIYF,TGTGCCAGCAGTTTCAACACCATATATTTT,.,TRBV12-3/TRBV12-4,TRBJ1-3,.
CSVGGYGNTIYF,TGCAGCGTTGGTGGGTACGGAAACACCATATATTTT,.,TRBV29-1,TRBJ1-3,few
CASSRQGTRANVLTF,TGTGCCAGTAGCCGACAGGGGACGAGAGCCAACGTCCTGACTTTC,TRBD1,TRBV19,TRBJ2-6,.
CSVVTSYNEQFF,TGCAGCGTTGTAACCTCCTACAATGAGCAGTTCTTC,.,TRBV29-1,TRBJ2-1,few
CASSIALAGVNEQFF,TGTGCCAGTAGTATAGCACTAGCGGGAGTCAATGAGCAGTTCTTC,TRBD2,TRBV19,TRBJ2-1,few